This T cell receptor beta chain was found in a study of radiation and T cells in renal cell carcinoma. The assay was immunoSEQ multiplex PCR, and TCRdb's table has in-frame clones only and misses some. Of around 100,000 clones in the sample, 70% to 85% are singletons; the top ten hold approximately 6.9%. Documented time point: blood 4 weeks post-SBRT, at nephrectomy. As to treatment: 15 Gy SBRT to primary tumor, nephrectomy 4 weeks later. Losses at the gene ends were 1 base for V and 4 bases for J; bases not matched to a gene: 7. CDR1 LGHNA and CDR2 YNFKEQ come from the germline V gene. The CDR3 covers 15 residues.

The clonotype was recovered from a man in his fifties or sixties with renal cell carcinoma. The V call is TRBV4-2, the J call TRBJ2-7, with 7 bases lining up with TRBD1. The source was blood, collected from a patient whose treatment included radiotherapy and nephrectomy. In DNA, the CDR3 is TGTGCCAGCAGCCAAGGCTGGGACAGCACTTACGAGCAGTACTTC. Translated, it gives CASSQGWDSTYEQYF.